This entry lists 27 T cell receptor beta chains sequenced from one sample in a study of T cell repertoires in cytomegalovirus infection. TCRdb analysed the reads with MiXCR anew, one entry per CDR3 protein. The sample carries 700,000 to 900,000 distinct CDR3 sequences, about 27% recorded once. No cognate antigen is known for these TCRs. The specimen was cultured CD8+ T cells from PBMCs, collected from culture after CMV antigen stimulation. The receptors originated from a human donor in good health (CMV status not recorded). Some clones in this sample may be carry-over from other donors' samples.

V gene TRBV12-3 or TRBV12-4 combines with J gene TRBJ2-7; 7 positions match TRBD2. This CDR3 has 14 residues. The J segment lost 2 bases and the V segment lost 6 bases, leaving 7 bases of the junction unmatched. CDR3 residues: CASSGYGGAYEQYF. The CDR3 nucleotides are TGTGCCAGCAGCGGATATGGGGGGGCCTACGAGCAGTACTTC.

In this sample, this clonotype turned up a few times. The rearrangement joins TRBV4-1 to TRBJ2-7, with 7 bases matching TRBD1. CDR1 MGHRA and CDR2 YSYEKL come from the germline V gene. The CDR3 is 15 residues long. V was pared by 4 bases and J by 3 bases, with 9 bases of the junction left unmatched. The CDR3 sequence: CASSLTGQANYEQYV. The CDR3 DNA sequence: TGCGCCAGCAGCCTTACCGGACAGGCCAACTACGAGCAGTACGTC.

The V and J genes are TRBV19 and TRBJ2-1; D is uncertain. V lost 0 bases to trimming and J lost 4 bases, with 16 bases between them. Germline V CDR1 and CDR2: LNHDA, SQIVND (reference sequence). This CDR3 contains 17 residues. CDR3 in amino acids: CASSIDHKAPRYNEQFF. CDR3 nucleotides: TGTGCCAGTAGTATAGATCATAAGGCCCCCCGGTACAATGAGCAGTTCTTC.

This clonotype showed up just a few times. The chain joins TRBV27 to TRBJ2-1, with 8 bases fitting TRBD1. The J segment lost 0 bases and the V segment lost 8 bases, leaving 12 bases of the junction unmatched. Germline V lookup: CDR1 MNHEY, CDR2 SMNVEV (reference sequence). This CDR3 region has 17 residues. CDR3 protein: CASHREGQVSSYNEQFF. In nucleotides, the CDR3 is TGTGCCAGCCATCGCGAGGGACAGGTGAGCTCCTACAATGAGCAGTTCTTC.

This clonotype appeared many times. The CDR3 sequence: CRPGQGADGYTF. CDR3 DNA sequence: TGCAGACCGGGACAGGGGGCAGATGGCTACACCTTC. This chain uses TRBV20-1 with TRBJ1-2; 12 bases fit TRBD1. CDR1 and CDR2 (germline): DFQATT, SNEGSKA (reference sequence). The CDR3 is 12 residues long.

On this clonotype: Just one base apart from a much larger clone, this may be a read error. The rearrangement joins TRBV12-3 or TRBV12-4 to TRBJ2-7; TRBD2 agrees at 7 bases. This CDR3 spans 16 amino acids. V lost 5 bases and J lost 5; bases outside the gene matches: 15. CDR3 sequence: CASSPQRRRGGNEQYF. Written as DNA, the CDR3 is TGTGCCAGCAGTCCCCAAAGGCGTAGGGGAGGGAACGAGCAGTACTTC.

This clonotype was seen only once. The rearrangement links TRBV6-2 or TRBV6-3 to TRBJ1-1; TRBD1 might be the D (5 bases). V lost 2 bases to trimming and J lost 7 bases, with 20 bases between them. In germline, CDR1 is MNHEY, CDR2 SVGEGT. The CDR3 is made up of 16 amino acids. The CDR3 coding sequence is TGTGCCAGCAGTTACCGCCCCTCGGACGGACAACATGAAGCTTTCTTT. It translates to CASSYRPSDGQHEAFF.

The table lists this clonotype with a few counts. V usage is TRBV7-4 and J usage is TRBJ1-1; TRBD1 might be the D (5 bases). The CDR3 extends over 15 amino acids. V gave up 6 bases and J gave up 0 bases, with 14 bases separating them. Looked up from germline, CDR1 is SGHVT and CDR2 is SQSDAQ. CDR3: CASRFSRDLNTEAFF. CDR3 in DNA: TGTGCCAGCAGATTTAGCAGGGACCTGAACACTGAAGCTTTCTTT.

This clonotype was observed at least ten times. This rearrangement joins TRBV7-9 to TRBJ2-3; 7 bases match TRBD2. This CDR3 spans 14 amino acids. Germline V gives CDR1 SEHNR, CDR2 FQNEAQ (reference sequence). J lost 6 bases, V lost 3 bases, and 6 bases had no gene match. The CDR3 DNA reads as TGTGCCAGCAGCTTTTCCGGACTAGGGGATACGCAGTATTTT. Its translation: CASSFSGLGDTQYF.

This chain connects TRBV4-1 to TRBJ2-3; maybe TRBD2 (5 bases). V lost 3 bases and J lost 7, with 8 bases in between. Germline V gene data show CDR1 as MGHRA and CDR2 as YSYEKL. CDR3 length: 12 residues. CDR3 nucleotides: TGCGCCAGCAGCCAGGACTCCTATACGCAGTATTTT. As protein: CASSQDSYTQYF.

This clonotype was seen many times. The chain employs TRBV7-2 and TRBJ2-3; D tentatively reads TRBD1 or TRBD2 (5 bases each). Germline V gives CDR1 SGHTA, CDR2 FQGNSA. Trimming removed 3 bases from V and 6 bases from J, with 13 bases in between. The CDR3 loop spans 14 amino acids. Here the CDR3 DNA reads TGTGCCAGCAGCTTGGACGGGGCCCTCGATACGCAGTATTTT. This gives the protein CASSLDGALDTQYF.

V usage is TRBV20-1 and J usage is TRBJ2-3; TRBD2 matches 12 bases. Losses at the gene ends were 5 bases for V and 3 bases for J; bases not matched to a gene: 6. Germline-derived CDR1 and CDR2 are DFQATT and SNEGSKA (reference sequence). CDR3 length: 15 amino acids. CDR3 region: CSAGPLAGGTDTQYF. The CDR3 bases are TGCAGTGCTGGACCCCTAGCGGGGGGGACAGATACGCAGTATTTT.

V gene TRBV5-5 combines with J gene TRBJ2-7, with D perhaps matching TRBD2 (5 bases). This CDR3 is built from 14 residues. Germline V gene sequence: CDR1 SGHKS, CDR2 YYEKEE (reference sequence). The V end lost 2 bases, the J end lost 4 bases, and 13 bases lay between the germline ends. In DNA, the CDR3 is TGTGCCAGCAGCTTCCGAGGGATCGGGTACGAGCAGTACGTC. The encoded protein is CASSFRGIGYEQYV.

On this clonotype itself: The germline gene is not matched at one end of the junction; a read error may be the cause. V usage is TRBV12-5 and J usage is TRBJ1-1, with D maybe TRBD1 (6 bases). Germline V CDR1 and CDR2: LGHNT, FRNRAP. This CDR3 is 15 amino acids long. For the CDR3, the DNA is TGTGCTGGTGGTTTCCCCCGAGGGGGTCGGACTGAAGCTTTCTTT. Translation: CAGGFPRGGRTEAFF.

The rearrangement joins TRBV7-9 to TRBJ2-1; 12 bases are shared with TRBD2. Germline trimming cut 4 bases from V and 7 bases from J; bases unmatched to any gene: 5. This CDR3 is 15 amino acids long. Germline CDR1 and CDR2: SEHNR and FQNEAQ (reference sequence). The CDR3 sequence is CASSSLTSGGNEQFF. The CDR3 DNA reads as TGTGCCAGCAGCTCGCTCACTAGCGGGGGGAATGAGCAGTTCTTC.

This CDR3 is CASSEPGGGEQYV. The DNA for the CDR3 is TGTGCCAGCAGCGAACCCGGAGGGGGGGAGCAGTACGTC. The chain is built from TRBV7-9 and TRBJ2-7, with D perhaps TRBD1 or TRBD2 (6 bases each). CDR1 is SEHNR, CDR2 FQNEAQ, per germline (reference sequence). The length of the CDR3 is 13 residues. The ends were cut back, 5 bases at V and 7 bases at J, with 15 bases in the middle.

The CDR3, as DNA: TGTGCCAGCAGCCTGGTTAGCGGGGTCACCGGGGAGCTGTTTTTT. It codes for CASSLVSGVTGELFF. The V and J genes are TRBV7-9 and TRBJ2-2, with TRBD2 matching over 8 bases. Germline V gene data show CDR1 as SEHNR and CDR2 as FQNEAQ (reference sequence). CDR3 length: 15 amino acids. Trimming at V came to 5 bases and at J to 4 bases, leaving 6 bases not matched to a gene.

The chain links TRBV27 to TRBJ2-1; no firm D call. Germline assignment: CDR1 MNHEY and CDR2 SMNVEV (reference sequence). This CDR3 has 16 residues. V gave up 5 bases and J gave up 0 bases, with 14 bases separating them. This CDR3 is CASSTSPFGSYNEQFF. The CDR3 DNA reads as TGTGCCAGCAGTACATCCCCCTTTGGCTCCTACAATGAGCAGTTCTTC.

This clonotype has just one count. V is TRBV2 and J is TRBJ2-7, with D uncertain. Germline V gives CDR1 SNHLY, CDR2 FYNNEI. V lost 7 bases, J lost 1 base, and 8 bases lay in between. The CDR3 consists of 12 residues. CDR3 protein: CASITASYEQYF. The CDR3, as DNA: TGTGCCAGCATCACAGCGTCCTACGAGCAGTACTTC.

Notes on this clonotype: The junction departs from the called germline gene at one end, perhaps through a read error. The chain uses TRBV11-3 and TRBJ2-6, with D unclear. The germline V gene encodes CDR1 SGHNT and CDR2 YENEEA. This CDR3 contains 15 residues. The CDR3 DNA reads TGTGCCAGCAGCTTTTCCAGCTCTGGGACCAACGTCCTGACTTTC. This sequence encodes CASSFSSSGTNVLTF.

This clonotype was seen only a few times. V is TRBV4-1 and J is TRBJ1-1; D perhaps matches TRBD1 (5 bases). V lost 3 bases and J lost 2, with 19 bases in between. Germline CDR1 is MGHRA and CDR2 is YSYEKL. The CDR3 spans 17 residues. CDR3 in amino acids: CASSQVFERGDNTEAFF. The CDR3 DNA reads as TGCGCCAGCAGCCAGGTTTTCGAGCGAGGGGACAACACTGAAGCTTTCTTT.

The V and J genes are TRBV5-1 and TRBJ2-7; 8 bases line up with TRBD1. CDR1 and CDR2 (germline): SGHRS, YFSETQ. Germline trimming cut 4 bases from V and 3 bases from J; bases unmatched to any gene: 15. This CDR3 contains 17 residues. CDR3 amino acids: CASSPGSGTGRYYEQYF. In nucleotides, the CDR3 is TGCGCCAGCAGCCCGGGGTCTGGGACAGGAAGATACTACGAGCAGTACTTC. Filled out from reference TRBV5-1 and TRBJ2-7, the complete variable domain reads KAGVTQTPRYLIKTRGQQVTLSCSPISGHRSVSWYQQTPGQGLQFLFEYFSETQRNKGNFPGRFSGRQFSNSRSEMNVSTLELGDSALYLCASSPGSGTGRYYEQYFGPGTRLTVT.

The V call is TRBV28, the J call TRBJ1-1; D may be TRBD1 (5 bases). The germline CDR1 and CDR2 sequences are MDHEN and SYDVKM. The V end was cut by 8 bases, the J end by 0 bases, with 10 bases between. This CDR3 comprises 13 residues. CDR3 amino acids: CASAGRMNTEAFF. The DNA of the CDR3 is TGTGCCAGCGCGGGACGGATGAACACTGAAGCTTTCTTT.

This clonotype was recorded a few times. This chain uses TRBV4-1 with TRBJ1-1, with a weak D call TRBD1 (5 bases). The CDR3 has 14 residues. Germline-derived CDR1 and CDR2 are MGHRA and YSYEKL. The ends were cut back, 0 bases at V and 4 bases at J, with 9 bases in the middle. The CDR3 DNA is TGCGCCAGCAGCCAAGAGCCCAGGGCCACTGAAGCTTTCTTT. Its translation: CASSQEPRATEAFF.

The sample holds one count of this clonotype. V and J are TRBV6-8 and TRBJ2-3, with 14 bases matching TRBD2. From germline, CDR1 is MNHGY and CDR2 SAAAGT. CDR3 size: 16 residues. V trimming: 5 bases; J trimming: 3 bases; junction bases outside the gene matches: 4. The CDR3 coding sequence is TGTGCCAGCAGTAAGGGACTAGCGGGAGATACAGATACGCAGTATTTT. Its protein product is CASSKGLAGDTDTQYF.

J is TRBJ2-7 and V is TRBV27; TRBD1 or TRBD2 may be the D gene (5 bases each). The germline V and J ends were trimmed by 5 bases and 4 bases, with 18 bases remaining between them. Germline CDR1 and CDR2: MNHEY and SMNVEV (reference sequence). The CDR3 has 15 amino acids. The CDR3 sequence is CASSPRDQPAYEQYF. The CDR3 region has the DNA TGTGCCAGCAGTCCCCGGGACCAGCCAGCGTACGAGCAGTACTTC.

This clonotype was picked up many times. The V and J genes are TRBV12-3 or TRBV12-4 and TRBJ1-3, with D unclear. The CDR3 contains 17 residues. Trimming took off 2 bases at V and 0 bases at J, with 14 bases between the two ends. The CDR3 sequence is CASSLIWESSSGNTIYF. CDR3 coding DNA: TGTGCCAGCAGTTTAATCTGGGAGTCCAGCTCTGGAAACACCATATATTTT.